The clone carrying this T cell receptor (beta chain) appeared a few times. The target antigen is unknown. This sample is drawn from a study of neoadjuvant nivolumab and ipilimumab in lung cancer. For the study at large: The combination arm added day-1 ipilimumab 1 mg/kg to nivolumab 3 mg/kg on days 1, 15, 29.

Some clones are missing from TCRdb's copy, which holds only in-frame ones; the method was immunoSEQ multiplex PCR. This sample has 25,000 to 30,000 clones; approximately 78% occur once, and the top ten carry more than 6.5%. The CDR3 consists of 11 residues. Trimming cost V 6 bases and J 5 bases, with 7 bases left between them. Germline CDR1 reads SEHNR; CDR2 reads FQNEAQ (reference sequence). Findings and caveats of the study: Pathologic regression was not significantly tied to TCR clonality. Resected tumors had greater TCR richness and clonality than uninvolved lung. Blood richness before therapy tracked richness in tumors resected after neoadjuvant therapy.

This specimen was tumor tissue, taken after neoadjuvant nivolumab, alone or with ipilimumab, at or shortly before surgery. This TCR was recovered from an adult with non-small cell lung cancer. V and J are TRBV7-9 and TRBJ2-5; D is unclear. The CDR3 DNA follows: TGTGCCAGCAGTTTTACGGAGACCCAGTACTTC. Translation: CASSFTETQYF.